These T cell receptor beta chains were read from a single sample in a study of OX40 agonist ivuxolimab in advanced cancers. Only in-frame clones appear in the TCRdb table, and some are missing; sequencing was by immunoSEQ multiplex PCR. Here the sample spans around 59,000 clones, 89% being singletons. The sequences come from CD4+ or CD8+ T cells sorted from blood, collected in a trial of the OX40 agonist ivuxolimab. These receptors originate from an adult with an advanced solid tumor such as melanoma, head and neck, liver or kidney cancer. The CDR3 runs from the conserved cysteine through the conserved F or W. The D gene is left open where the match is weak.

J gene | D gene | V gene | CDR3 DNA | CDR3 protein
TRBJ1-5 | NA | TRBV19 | TGTGCCAGTTGGGGGAGGGGTCAGCAGCCCCAGCATTTT | CASWGRGQQPQHF
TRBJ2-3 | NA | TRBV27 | TGTGCCAGCAGGACTTACACAGATACGCAGTATTTT | CASRTYTDTQYF
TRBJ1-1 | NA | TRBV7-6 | TGTGCCAGCAGCTTAGGGGCTAACACTGAAGCTTTCTTT | CASSLGANTEAFF
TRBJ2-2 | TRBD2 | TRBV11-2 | TGTGCCAGCAGCTTAGTCCCGACTAGCGGGGGGAACACCGGGGAGCTGTTTTTT | CASSLVPTSGGNTGELFF
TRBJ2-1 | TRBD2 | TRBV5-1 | TGCGCCAGCGGGACTAGCGACTACAATGAGCAGTTCTTC | CASGTSDYNEQFF
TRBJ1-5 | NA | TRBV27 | TGTGCCAGCAGTTTCCATAGCAATCAGCCCCAGCATTTT | CASSFHSNQPQHF
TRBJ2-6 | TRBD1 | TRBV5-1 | TGCGCCAGCAGCTGGCCGGGACAGGGTGCTACTGGGGCCAACGTCCTGACTTTC | CASSWPGQGATGANVLTF
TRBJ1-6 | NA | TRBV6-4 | TGTGCCAGCAGTGACTCAATGGGCGGGTCACCCCTCCACTTT | CASSDSMGGSPLHF
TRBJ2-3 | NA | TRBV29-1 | TGCAGCACCTTCCCACCCGGGGGAGCGAGCACAGATACGCAGTATTTT | CSTFPPGGASTDTQYF
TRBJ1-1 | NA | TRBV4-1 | TGCGCCAGCAGCCAAGGGGCAGGGATAGAGACTGAAGCTTTCTTT | CASSQGAGIETEAFF